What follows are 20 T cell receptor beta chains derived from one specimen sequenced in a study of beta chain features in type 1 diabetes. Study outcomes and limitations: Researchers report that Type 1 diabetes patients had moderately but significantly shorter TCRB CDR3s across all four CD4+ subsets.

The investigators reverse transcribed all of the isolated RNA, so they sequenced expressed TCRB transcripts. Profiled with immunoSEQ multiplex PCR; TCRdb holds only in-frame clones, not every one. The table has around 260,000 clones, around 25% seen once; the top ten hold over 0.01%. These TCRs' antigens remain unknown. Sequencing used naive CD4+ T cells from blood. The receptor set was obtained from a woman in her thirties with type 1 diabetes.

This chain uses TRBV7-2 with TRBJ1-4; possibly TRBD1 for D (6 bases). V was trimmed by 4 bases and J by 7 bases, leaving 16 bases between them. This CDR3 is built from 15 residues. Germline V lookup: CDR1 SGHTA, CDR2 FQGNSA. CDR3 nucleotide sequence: TGTGCCAGCAGCTCCGGACAGTTTAGAAGTGAAAAACTGTTTTTT. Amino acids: CASSSGQFRSEKLFF.

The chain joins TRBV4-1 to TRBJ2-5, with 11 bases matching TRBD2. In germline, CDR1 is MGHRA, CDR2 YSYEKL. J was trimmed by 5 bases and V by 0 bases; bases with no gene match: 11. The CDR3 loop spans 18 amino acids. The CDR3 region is CASSQDRGSGRAVETQYF. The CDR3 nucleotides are TGCGCCAGCAGCCAAGATAGAGGTAGCGGGAGGGCCGTGGAGACCCAGTACTTC.

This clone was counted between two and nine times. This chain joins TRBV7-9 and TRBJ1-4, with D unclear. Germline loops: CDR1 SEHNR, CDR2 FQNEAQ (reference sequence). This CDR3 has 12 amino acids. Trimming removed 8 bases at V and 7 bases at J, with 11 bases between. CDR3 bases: TGTGCCAGCCTCGGACGGGGTGAAAAACTGTTTTTT. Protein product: CASLGRGEKLFF.

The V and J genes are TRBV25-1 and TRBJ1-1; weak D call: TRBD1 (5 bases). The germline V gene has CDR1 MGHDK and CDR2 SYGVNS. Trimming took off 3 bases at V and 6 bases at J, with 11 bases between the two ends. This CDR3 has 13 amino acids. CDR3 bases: TGTGCCAGCAGTGATGCAGGGCACGCTGAAGCTTTCTTT. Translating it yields CASSDAGHAEAFF.

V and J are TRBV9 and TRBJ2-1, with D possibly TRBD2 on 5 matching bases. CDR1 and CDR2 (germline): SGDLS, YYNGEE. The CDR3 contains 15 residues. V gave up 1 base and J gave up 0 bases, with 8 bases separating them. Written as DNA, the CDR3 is TGTGCCAGCAGCGTATCCGGGAACTCCTACAATGAGCAGTTCTTC. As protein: CASSVSGNSYNEQFF.

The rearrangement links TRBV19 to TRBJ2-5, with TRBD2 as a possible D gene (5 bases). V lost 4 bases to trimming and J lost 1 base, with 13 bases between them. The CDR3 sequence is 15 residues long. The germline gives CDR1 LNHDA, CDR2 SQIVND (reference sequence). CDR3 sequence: CASSSRLTTQETQYF. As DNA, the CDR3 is TGTGCCAGTAGTAGCCGACTGACTACCCAAGAGACCCAGTACTTC.

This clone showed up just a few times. CDR3 protein: CASSEGVQLAYSYNEQFF. DNA of the CDR3: TGTGCCAGCAGTGAAGGAGTCCAACTAGCGTACTCCTACAATGAGCAGTTCTTC. The rearrangement joins TRBV2 to TRBJ2-1, with 7 bases that match TRBD2. The CDR3 length is 18 residues. Unmatched junction bases numbered 9, after V lost 1 base and J lost 0 bases. CDR1 is SNHLY and CDR2 is FYNNEI in the germline V gene.

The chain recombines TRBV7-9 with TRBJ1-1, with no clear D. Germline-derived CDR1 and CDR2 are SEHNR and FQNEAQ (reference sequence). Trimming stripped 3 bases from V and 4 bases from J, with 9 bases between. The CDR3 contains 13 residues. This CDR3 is CASSFQVGTEAFF. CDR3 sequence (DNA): TGTGCCAGCAGCTTCCAGGTGGGCACTGAAGCTTTCTTT.

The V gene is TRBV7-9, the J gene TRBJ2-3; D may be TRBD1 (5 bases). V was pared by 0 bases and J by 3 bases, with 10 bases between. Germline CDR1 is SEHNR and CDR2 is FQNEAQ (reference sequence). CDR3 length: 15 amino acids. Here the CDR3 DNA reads TGTGCCAGCAGCTTAGCGGCAGGGTTGACAGATACGCAGTATTTT. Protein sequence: CASSLAAGLTDTQYF.

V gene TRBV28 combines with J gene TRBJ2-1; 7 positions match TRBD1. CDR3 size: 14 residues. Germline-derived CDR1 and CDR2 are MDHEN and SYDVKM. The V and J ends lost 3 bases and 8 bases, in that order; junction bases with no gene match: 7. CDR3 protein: CASSLGTDFYEQFF. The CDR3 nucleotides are TGTGCCAGCAGTTTGGGGACAGATTTCTATGAGCAGTTCTTC.

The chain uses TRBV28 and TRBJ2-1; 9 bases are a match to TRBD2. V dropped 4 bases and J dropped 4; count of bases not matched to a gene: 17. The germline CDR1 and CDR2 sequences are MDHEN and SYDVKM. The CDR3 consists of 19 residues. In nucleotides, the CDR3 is TGTGCCAGCAGTTGGATGGCGGGAGGGTTCCGGACGGGTTACAATGAGCAGTTCTTC. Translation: CASSWMAGGFRTGYNEQFF.

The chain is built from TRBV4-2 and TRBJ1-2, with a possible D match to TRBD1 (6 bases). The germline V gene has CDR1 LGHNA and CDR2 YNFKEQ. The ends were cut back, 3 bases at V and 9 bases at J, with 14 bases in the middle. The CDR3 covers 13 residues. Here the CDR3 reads CASSQTNRESYTF. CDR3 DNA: TGTGCCAGCAGCCAGACTAACAGGGAAAGCTACACCTTC.

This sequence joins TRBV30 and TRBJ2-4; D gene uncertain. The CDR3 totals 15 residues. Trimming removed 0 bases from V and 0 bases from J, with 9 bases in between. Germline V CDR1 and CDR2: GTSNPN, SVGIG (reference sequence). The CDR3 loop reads CAWSVPRIAKNIQYF. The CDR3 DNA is TGTGCCTGGAGTGTTCCCCGTATAGCCAAAAACATTCAGTACTTC.

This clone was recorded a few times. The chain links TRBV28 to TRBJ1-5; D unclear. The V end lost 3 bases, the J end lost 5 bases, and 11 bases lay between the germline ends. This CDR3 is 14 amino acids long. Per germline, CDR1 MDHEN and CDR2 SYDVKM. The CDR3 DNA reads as TGTGCCAGCAGTTTGGAGGTAACCTATCAGCCCCAGCATTTT. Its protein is CASSLEVTYQPQHF.

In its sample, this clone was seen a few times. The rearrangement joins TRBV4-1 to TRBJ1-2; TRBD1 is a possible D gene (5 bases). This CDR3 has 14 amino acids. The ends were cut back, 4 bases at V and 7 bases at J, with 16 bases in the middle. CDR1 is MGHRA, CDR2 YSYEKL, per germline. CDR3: CASSPLGERGGYTF. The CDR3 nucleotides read TGCGCCAGCAGCCCCCTAGGGGAAAGGGGTGGCTACACCTTC.

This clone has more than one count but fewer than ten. This CDR3 is CATTDNYNEQFF. CDR3 bases: TGTGCCACTACGGACAACTACAATGAGCAGTTCTTC. V usage is TRBV7-8 and J usage is TRBJ2-1, with D maybe TRBD1 (5 bases). The V end was cut by 10 bases, the J end by 3 bases, with 10 bases between. Germline V gene lookup returns CDR1 SGHVS and CDR2 FQNEAQ. CDR3 size: 12 residues.

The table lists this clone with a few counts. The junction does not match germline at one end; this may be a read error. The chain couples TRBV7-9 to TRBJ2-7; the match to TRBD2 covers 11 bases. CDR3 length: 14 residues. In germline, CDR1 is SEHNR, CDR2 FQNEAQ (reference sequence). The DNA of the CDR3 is TGTGCCAGCAGCATAGCGGGAGGGACCTACGAGCAGTACTTC. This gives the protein CASSIAGGTYEQYF.

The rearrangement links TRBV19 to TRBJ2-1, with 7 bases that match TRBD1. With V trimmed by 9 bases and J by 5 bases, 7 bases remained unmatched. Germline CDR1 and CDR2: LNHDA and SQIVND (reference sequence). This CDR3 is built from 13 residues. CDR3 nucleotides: TGTGCCAGCCGGGACAGATTAGACAATGAGCAGTTCTTC. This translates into CASRDRLDNEQFF.

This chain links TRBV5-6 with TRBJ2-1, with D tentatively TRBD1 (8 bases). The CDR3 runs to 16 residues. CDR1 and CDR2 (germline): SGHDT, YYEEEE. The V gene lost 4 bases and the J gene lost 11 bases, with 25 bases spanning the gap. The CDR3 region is CASSTQDRVAGVKQFF. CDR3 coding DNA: TGTGCCAGCAGCACCCAGGACAGGGTGGCGGGAGTCAAGCAGTTCTTC. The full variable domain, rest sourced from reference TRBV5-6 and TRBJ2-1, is DAGVTQSPTHLIKTRGQQVTLRCSPKSGHDTVSWYQQALGQGPQFIFQYYEEEERQRGNFPDRFSGHQFPNYSSELNVNALLLGDSALYLCASSTQDRVAGVKQFFGPGTRLTVL.

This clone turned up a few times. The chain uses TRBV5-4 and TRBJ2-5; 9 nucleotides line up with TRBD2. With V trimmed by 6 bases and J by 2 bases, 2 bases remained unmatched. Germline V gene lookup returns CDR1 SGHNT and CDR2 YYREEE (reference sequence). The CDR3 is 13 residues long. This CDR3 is CASTLAGQETQYF. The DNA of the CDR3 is TGTGCCAGCACCCTAGCGGGACAAGAGACCCAGTACTTC. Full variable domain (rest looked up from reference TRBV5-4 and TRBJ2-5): ETGVTQSPTHLIKTRGQQVTLRCSSQSGHNTVSWYQQALGQGPQFIFQYYREEENGRGNFPPRFSGLQFPNYSSELNVNALELDDSALYLCASTLAGQETQYFGPGTRLLVL.